This T cell receptor beta chain stems from a study of blood T cell repertoires in COVID-19. Study summary: T cells, B-cell-depleted T cells, or PBMCs provided the cDNA or gDNA that served as material.

The CDR3 extends over 15 amino acids. Trimming left V 6 bases short and J 0 bases short, with 14 bases between. From germline, CDR1 is MNHEY and CDR2 SVGAGI. Measured with immunoSEQ multiplex PCR; TCRdb has only the in-frame clones, and not every one. The table records about 200,000 clones, 89% of them present only once. The receptor was isolated from a man between 60 and 75 years old who had recovered from COVID-19. The source material was peripheral blood. The V gene is TRBV6-5, the J gene TRBJ2-5, with D possibly being TRBD1 (6 bases). The CDR3 reads CASRSYTGNQETQYF. The CDR3 DNA reads TGTGCCAGCAGATCCTACACAGGGAACCAAGAGACCCAGTACTTC.